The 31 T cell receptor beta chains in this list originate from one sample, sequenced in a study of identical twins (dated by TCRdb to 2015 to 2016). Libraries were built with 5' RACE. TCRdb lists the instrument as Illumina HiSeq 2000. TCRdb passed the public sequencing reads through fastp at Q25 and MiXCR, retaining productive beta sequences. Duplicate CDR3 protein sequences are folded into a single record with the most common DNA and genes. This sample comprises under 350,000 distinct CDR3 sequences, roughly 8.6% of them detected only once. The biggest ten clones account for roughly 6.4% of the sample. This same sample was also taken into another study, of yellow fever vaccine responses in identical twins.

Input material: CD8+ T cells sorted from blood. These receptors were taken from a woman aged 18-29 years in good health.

CDR3 loop: CASSKGQGRTGELFF. The CDR3 DNA reads TGTGCCAGCAGCAAGGGACAGGGGCGCACCGGGGAGCTGTTTTTT. This chain connects TRBV21-1 to TRBJ2-2; TRBD1, the table's D call, lacks a check against the DNA. TRBV21-1 constitutes a pseudogene. The CDR3 length is 15 residues.

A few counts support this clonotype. The CDR3 sequence is CASRLYGSETQYF. The CDR3, as DNA: TGTGCCAGCAGACTCTACGGTTCCGAGACCCAGTACTTC. This rearrangement joins TRBV6-6 to TRBJ2-5, with D unclear. V dropped 6 bases and J dropped 5 bases, with 13 bases sitting between them. Germline V gives CDR1 MNHNY, CDR2 SVGAGI (reference sequence). This CDR3 spans 13 amino acids.

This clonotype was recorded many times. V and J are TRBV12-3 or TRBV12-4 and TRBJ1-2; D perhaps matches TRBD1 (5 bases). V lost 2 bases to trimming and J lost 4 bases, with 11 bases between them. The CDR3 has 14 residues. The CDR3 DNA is TGTGCCAGCAGTTTATTTAAAACAGGCTATGGCTACACCTTC. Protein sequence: CASSLFKTGYGYTF.

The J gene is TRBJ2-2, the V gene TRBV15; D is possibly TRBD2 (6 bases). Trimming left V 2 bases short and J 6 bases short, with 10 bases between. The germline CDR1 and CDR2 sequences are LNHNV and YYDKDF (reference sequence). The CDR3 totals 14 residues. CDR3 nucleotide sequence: TGTGCCACCAGCAGAAGCGGGTGGGCCGGGGAGCTGTTTTTT. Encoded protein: CATSRSGWAGELFF.

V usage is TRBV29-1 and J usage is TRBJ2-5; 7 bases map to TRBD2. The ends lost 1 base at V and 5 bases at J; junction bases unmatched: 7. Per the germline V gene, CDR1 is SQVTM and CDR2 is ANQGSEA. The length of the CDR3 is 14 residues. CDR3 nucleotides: TGCAGCGTTGAAGGGACGGTCGGGGGGGAGACCCAGTACTTC. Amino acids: CSVEGTVGGETQYF. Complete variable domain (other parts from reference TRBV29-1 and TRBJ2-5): SAVISQKPSRDICQRGTSLTIQCQVDSQVTMMFWYRQQPGQSLTLIATANQGSEATYESGFVIDKFPISRPNLTFSTLTVSNMSPEDSSIYLCSVEGTVGGETQYFGPGTRLLVL.

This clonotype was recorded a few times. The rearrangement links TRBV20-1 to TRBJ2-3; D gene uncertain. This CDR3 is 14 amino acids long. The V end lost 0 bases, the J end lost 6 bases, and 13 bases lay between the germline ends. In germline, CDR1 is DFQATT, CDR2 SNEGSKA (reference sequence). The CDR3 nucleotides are TGCAGTGCTAGAGATCTAGACGCACTTGATACGCAGTATTTT. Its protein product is CSARDLDALDTQYF.

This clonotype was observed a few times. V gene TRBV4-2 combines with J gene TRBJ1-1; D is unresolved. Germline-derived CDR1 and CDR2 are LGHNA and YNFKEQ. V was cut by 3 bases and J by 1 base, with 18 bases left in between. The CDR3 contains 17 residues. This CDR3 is CASSHDDVADPNTEAFF. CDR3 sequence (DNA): TGTGCCAGCAGCCATGACGACGTTGCCGACCCGAACACTGAAGCTTTCTTT.

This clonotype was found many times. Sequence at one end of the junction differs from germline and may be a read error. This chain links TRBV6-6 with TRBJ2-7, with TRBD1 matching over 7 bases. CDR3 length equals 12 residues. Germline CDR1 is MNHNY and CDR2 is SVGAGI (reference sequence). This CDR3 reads CAISLDRAEQYF. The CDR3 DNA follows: TGTGCCATCAGTCTTGACAGGGCCGAGCAGTACTTC.

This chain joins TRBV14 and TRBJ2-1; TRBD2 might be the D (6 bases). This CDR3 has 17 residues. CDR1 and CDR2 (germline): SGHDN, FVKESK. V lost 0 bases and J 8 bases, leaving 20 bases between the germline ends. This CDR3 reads CASSQERRAGGYYEQFF. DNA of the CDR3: TGTGCCAGCAGCCAAGAGAGACGGGCTGGGGGGTACTATGAGCAGTTCTTC.

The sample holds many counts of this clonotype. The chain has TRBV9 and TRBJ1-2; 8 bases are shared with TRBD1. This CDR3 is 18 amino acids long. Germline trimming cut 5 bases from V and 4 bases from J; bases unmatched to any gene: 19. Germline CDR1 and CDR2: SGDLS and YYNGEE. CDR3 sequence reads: CASSEQGDAFNPLYGYTF. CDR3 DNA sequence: TGTGCCAGCAGTGAACAGGGGGACGCTTTTAATCCACTCTATGGCTACACCTTC.

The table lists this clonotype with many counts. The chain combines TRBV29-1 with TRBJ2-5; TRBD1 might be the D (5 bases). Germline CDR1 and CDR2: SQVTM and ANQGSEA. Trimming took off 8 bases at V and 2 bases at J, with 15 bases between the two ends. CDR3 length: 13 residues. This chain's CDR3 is CSIPTVVQETQYF. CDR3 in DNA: TGCAGCATACCGACAGTAGTGCAAGAGACCCAGTACTTC.

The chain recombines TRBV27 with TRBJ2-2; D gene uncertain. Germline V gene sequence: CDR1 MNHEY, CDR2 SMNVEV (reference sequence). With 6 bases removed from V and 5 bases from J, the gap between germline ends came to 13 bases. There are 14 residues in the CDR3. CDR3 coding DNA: TGTGCCAGCAGCGCCATAGGTGATACCGGGGAGCTGTTTTTT. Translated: CASSAIGDTGELFF.

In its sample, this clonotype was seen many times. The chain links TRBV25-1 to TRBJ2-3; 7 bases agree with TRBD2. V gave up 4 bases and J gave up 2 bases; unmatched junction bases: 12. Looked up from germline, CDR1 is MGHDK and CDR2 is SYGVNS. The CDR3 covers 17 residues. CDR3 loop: CASSATIAGPLTDTQYF. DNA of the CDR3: TGTGCCAGCAGTGCGACGATAGCGGGCCCGCTCACAGATACGCAGTATTTT.

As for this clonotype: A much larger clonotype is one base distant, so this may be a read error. The CDR3 is CSAPRQGLYGYTF. The CDR3, as DNA: TGCAGCGCCCCCCGACAGGGCCTCTATGGCTACACCTTC. This rearrangement joins TRBV29-1 to TRBJ1-2; TRBD1 matches 7 bases. V lost 7 bases and J lost 4; bases outside the gene matches: 9. The CDR3 contains 13 residues. The germline V gene encodes CDR1 SQVTM and CDR2 ANQGSEA.

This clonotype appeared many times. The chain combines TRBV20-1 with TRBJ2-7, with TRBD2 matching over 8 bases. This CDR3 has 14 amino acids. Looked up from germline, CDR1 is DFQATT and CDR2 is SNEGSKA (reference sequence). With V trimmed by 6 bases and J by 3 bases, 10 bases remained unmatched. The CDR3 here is CSATSGGLLYEQYF. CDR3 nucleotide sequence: TGCAGTGCAACGAGCGGGGGACTTCTCTACGAGCAGTACTTC.

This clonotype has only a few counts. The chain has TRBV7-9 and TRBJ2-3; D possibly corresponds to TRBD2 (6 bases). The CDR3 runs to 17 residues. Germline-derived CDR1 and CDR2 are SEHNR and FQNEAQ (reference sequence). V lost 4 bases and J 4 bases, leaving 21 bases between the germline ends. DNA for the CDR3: TGTGCCAGCAGCTCGGAGACCGGGACTCCGCGGGCAGATACGCAGTATTTT. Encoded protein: CASSSETGTPRADTQYF.

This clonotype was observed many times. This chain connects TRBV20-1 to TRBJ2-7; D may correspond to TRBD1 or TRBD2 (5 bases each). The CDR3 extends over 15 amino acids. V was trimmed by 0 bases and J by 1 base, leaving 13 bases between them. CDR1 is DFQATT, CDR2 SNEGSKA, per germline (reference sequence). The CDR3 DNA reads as TGCAGTGCTAGAGAATGGGGGAGTTCGTCCTACGAGCAGTACTTC. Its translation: CSAREWGSSSYEQYF.

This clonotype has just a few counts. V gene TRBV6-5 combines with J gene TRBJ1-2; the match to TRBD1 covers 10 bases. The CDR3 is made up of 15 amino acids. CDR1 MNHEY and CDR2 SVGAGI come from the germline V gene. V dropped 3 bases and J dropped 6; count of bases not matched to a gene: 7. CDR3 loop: CASSYSTGGVDGYTF. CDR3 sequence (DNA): TGTGCCAGCAGTTATTCGACAGGGGGCGTAGATGGCTACACCTTC.

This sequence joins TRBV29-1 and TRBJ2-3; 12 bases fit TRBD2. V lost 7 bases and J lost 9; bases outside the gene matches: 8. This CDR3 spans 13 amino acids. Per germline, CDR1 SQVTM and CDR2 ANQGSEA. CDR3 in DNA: TGCAGCGACAAAAATGGACTAGCGGGAACGCAGTATTTT. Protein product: CSDKNGLAGTQYF.

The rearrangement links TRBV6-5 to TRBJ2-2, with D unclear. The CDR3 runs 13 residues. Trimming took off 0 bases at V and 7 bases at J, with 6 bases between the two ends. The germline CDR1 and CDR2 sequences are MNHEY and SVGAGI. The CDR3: CASSYSTSGELFF. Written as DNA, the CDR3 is TGTGCCAGCAGTTACTCGACGAGCGGGGAGCTGTTTTTT.

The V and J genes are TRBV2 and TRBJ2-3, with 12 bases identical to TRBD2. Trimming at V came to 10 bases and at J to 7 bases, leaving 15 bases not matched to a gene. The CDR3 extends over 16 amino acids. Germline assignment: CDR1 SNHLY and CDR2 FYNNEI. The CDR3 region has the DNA TGTGCCACGCGGGAAGCTAGCGGGAGGGCCCGGAATACGCAGTATTTT. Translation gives CATREASGRARNTQYF.

The CDR3 protein is CATWTSGGLLSTDTQYF. CDR3 sequence (DNA): TGTGCCACGTGGACTAGCGGGGGCCTCTTAAGCACAGATACGCAGTATTTT. The V gene is TRBV2, the J gene TRBJ2-3; 13 bases are shared with TRBD2. Trimming at V came to 10 bases and at J to 0 bases, leaving 10 bases not matched to a gene. Germline V gene lookup returns CDR1 SNHLY and CDR2 FYNNEI. The CDR3 extends over 17 amino acids.

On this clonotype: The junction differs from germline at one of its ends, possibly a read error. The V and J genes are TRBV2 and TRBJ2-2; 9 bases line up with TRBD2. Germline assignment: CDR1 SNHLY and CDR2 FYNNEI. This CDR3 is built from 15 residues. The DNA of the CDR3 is TGTGCCAGCAGTGCGGCTAGCGGGAACGCCGGGGAGCTGTTTTTT. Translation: CASSAASGNAGELFF.

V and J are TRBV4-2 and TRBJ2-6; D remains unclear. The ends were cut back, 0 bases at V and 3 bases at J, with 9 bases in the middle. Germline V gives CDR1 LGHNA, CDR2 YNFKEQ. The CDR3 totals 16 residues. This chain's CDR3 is CASSQEAALGANVLTF. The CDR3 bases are TGTGCCAGCAGCCAAGAGGCGGCCCTTGGGGCCAACGTCCTGACTTTC.

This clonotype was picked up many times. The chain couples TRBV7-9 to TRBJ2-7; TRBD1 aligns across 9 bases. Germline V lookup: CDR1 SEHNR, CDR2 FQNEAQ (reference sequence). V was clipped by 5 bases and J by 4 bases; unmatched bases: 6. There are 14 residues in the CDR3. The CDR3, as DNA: TGTGCCAGCAGCCGAGGGGGACAGGGATACGAGCAGTACTTC. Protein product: CASSRGGQGYEQYF.

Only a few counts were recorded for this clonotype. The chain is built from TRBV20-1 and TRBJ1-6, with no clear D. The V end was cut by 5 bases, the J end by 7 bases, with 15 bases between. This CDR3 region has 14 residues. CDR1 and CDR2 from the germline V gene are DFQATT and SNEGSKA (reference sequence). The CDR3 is CSAAAPGKNSPLHF. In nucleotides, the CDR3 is TGCAGTGCTGCAGCCCCTGGCAAGAATTCACCCCTCCACTTT.

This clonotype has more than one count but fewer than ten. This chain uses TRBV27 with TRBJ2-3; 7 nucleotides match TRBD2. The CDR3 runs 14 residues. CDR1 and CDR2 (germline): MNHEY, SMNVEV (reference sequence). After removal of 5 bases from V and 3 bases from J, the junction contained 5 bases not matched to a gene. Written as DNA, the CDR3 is TGTGCCAGCAGTGACGGACTAGGGACAGATACGCAGTATTTT. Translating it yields CASSDGLGTDTQYF.

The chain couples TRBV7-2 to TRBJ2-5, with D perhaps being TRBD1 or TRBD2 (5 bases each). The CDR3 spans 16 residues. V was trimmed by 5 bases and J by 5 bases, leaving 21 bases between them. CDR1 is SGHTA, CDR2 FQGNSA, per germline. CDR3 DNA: TGTGCCAGCAGCCAACCGGGACGGACCTCCCGGGAGACCCAGTACTTC. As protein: CASSQPGRTSRETQYF.

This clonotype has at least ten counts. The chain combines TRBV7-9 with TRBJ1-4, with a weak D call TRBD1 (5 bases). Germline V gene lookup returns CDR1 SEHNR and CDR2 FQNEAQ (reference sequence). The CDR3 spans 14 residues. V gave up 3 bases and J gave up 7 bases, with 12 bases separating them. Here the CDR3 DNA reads TGTGCCAGCAGCTTTGACGGGGCTGGTGAAAAACTGTTTTTT. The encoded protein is CASSFDGAGEKLFF.

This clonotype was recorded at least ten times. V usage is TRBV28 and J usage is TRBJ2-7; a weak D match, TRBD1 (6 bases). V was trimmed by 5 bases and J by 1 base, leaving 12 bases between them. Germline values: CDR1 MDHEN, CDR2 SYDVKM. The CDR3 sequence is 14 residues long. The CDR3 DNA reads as TGTGCCAGCAGTCCCTCGACAGGATCCTACGAGCAGTACTTC. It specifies CASSPSTGSYEQYF.

CDR3 coding DNA: TGTGCCAGCAGTCAGAGGGACACCGACGATACGCAGTATTTT. It translates to CASSQRDTDDTQYF. V usage is TRBV12-3 or TRBV12-4 and J usage is TRBJ2-3, with a weak D call TRBD1 (6 bases). The CDR3 sequence is 14 residues long. V was shortened by 5 bases and J by 6 bases, with 15 bases between the two germline ends.